The next 2 T cell receptor beta chains were all read from a single sample in a study of T cells in localized non-small cell lung cancer. The method was immunoSEQ multiplex PCR; TCRdb's version includes in-frame clones alone and lacks a portion of them. This sample has over 45,000 clones; about 87% occur once, and the top ten carry about 16%. Sequenced here: PBMCs, sampled before any cancer treatment. These TCRs come from a female donor with stage II lung adenocarcinoma.

V is TRBV7-9 and J is TRBJ1-2, with D unresolved. V lost 0 bases and J 5 bases, leaving 13 bases between the germline ends. The length of the CDR3 is 15 residues. Germline V gives CDR1 SEHNR, CDR2 FQNEAQ (reference sequence). CDR3 protein: CASSLAGLVEYGYTF. The DNA for the CDR3 is TGTGCCAGCAGCTTAGCAGGGCTGGTAGAGTATGGCTACACCTTC. The variable domain in full, with the rest retrieved from reference TRBV7-9 and TRBJ1-2, is DTGVSQNPRHKITKRGQNVTFRCDPISEHNRLYWYRQTLGQGPEFLTYFQNEAQLEKSRLLSDRFSAERPKGSFSTLEIQRTEQGDSAMYLCASSLAGLVEYGYTFGSGTRLTVV.

The rearrangement links TRBV5-1 to TRBJ2-5; tentative D call: TRBD2 (5 bases). Germline V gene sequence: CDR1 SGHRS, CDR2 YFSETQ. The V and J ends lost 3 bases and 1 base respectively, with 10 bases between them. This CDR3 contains 14 residues. The CDR3 DNA follows: TGCGCCAGCAGCTCGCCCCGGGGCCAAGAGACCCAGTACTTC. Protein: CASSSPRGQETQYF.